This T cell receptor beta chain emerged from a study of blood T cell repertoires in COVID-19. Trimming left V 3 bases short and J 4 bases short, with 12 bases between. Looked up from germline, CDR1 is MDHEN and CDR2 is SYDVKM. The CDR3 is 15 residues long. Here immunoSEQ multiplex PCR was the method, and the copy in TCRdb shows in-frame clones only, minus some. The top ten clones hold 3% to 4% of a sample with around 300,000 clones, 85% to 90% of them seen once. The specimen sequenced was peripheral blood. The TCR sequence derives from a woman in her forties or fifties with active or convalescent COVID-19. The rearrangement joins TRBV28 to TRBJ2-2, with D possibly matching TRBD1 (6 bases). The CDR3 spells CASSFGQSSTGELFF. The CDR3, as DNA: TGTGCCAGCAGTTTTGGACAGTCGAGCACCGGGGAGCTGTTTTTT.